This T cell receptor beta chain was profiled in a study of identical twins. This clonotype was picked up many times. The CDR3 is made up of 16 amino acids. CDR1 and CDR2 (germline): MGHRA, YSYEKL. Trimming cost V 5 bases and J 6 bases; bases outside gene matches: 13. TCRdb used MiXCR to reprocess the 5' RACE reads, holding one entry per CDR3 protein. Of about 150,000 distinct CDR3 sequences listed, approximately 4% are singletons. The receptor's source is a man aged 18 to 29 in good health. The chain is built from TRBV4-1 and TRBJ2-1, with 7 bases lining up with TRBD2. Sequenced material: memory T cells sorted from blood. CDR3 protein: CASSGCWTRYCNEQFF. CDR3 bases: TGCGCCAGCAGCGGATGCTGGACTAGATATTGCAATGAGCAGTTCTTC.